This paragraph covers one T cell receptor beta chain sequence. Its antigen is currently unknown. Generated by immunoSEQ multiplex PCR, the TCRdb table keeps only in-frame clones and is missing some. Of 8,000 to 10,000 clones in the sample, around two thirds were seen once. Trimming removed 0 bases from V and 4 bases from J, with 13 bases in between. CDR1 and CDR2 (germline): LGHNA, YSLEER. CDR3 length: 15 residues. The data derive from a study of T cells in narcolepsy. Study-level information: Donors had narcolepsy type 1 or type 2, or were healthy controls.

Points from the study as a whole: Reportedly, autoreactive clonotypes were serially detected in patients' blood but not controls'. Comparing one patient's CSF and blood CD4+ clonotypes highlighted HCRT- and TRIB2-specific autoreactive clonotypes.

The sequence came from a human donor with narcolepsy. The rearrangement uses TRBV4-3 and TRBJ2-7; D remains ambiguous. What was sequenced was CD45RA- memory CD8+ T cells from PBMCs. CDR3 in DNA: TGCGCCAGCAGCCAAGATTACCCGGGCCCATACGAGCAGTACTTC. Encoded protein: CASSQDYPGPYEQYF.